The present entry profiles one TCR beta chain with its context. Its antigen is as yet unknown. Assay used: immunoSEQ multiplex PCR; TCRdb lists only in-frame clones, some missing. Here the sample spans around 25,000 clones, 60% to 80% being singletons. The data belong to a study of PD-1 blockade in classical Hodgkin lymphoma. Time point denoted: cycle 4 day 1 (C4D1), after 5 to 7 weeks of nivolumab. Autologous stem cell transplantation was followed by relapse in every patient, and brentuximab vedotin exposure varied. Trimming took 1 base from V and 6 from J; bases not matched to a gene: 6. The CDR3 consists of 15 residues. Germline loops: CDR1 SGHVS, CDR2 FNYEAQ. Study-level results: Patients starting nivolumab less than 1 year after ASCT had lower diversity and were excluded from later analyses. Compared with healthy donors, newly diagnosed patients reportedly showed lower baseline TCR diversity. Newly diagnosed patients and complete responders had comparable diversity at baseline.

V is TRBV7-6 and J is TRBJ1-5; 7 positions agree with TRBD1. This specimen consisted of peripheral blood mononuclear cells (PBMCs), obtained before the fourth cycle of nivolumab. This TCR was recovered from a human donor with classical Hodgkin lymphoma. The CDR3 reads CASSLGTGQAQPQHF. CDR3 nucleotides: TGTGCCAGCAGCTTAGGGACAGGTCAGGCTCAGCCCCAGCATTTT.